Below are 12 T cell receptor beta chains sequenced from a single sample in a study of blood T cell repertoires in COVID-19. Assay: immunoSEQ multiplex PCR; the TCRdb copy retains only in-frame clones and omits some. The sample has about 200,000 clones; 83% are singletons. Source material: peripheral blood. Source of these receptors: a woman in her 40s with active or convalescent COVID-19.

CDR3 sequence (DNA): TGTGCCAGTAGTATTCGGCCAGGGGAGCAGTTCTTC. This encodes CASSIRPGEQFF. The V gene is TRBV19, the J gene TRBJ2-1; TRBD1 is a possible D gene (5 bases). The V gene's germline CDR1 is LNHDA and CDR2 SQIVND (reference sequence). This CDR3 is 12 amino acids long. The V and J ends lost 3 bases and 10 bases respectively, with 10 bases between them.

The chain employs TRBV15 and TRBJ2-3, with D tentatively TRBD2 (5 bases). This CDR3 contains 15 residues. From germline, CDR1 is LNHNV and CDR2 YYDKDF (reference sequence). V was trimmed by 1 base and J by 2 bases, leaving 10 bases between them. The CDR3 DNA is TGTGCCACCAGCAGAGGGGGAGCTGACACAGATACGCAGTATTTT. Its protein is CATSRGGADTDTQYF.

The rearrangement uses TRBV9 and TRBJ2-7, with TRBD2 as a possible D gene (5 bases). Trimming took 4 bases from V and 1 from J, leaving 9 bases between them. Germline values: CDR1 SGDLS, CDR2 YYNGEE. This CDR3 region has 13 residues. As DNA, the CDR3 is TGTGCCAGCAGCCCCGGGAATTCCTACGAGCAGTACTTC. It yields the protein CASSPGNSYEQYF.

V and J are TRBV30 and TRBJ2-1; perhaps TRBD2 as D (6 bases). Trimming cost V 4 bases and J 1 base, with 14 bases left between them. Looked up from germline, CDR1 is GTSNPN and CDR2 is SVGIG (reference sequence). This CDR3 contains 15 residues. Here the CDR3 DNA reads TGTGCCTGGAATAGGAGGGGATCGTCCTACAATGAGCAGTTCTTC. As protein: CAWNRRGSSYNEQFF.

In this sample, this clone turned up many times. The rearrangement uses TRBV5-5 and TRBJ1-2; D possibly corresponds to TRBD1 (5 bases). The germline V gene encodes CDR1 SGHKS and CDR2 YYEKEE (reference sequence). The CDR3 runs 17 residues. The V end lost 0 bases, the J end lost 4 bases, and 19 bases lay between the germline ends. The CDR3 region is CASSLGGGAAELYGYTF. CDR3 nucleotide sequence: TGTGCCAGCAGCTTGGGGGGAGGGGCTGCAGAACTCTATGGCTACACCTTC.

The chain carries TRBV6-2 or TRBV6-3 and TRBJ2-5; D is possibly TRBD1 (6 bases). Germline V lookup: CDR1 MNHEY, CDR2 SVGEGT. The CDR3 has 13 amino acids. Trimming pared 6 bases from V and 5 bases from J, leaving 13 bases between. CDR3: CASSTTGPETQYF. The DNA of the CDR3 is TGTGCCAGCAGCACGACAGGTCCGGAGACCCAGTACTTC.

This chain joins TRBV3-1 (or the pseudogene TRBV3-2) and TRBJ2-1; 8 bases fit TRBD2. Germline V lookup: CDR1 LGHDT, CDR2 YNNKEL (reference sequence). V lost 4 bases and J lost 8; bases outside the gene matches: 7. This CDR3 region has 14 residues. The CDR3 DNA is TGTGCCAGCAGCCTCGGACTAGCCCGGCATGAGCAGTTCTTC. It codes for CASSLGLARHEQFF.

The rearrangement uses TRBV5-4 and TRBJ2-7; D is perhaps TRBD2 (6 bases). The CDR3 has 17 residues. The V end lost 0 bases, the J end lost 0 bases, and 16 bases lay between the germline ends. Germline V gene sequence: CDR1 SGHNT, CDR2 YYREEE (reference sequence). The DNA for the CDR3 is TGTGCCAGCAGCTTGGTAATAGCGGCCTACCCCTCCTACGAGCAGTACTTC. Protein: CASSLVIAAYPSYEQYF.

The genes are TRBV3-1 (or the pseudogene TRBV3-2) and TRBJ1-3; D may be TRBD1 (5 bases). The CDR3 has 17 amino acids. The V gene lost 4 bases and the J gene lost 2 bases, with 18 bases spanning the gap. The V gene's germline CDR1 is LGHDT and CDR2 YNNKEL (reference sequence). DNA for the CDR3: TGTGCCAGCAGCCGGGAATGGGGGGGTGAAGCTGGAAACACCATATATTTT. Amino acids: CASSREWGGEAGNTIYF.

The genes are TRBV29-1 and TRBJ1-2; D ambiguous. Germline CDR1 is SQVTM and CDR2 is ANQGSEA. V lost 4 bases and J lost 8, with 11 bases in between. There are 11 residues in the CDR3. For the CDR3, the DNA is TGCAGCGTTGTCTTCGGTGAGGGCTACACCTTC. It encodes CSVVFGEGYTF. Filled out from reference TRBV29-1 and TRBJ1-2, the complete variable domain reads SAVISQKPSRDICQRGTSLTIQCQVDSQVTMMFWYRQQPGQSLTLIATANQGSEATYESGFVIDKFPISRPNLTFSTLTVSNMSPEDSSIYLCSVVFGEGYTFGSGTRLTVV.

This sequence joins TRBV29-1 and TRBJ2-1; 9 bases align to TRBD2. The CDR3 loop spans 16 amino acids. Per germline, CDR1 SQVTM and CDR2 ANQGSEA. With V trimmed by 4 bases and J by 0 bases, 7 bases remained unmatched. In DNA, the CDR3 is TGCAGCGTTGTGTTAGCGGGGGCGAGCTCCTACAATGAGCAGTTCTTC. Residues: CSVVLAGASSYNEQFF.

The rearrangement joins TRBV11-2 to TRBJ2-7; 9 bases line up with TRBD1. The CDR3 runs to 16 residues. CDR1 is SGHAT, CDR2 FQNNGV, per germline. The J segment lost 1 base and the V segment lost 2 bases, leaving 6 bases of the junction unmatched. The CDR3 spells CASSLPGQGLSYEQYF. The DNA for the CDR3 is TGTGCCAGCAGCTTACCGGGACAGGGACTTTCCTACGAGCAGTACTTC.